This passage covers 2 T cell receptor beta chains from one sample sequenced in a study of read filtering for tumor transcriptome and immune sequencing. Molecular barcoded adaptors covering alpha/delta and beta/gamma chains were used on approximately 400 ng RNA. TCRdb reanalysed the reads using MiXCR and keeps one entry per CDR3 protein. The top ten clones hold approximately 18% of a sample with roughly 60,000 distinct CDR3 sequences, 20% to 25% of them seen once. The sequenced sample was a population of CD138-negative cells sorted from bone marrow. The receptor set was obtained from a donor at least 40 years old with multiple myeloma.

In the case of this clonotype: At one end, the junction sequence differs from germline, possibly due to a read error. This sequence joins TRBV19 and TRBJ2-1, with D perhaps TRBD1 (6 bases). The CDR3 totals 13 residues. Germline V gene lookup returns CDR1 LNHDA and CDR2 SQIVND (reference sequence). The CDR3 bases are TGTGCCAGTGGTATCGGGACATACAATGAGCAGTTCTTC. Translated: CASGIGTYNEQFF. Based on the CDR3 plus reference TRBV19 and TRBJ2-1, the full variable domain is DGGITQSPKYLFRKEGQNVTLSCEQNLNHDAMYWYRQDPGQGLRLIYYSQIVNDFQKGDIAEGYSVSREKKESFPLTVTSAQKNPTAFYLCASGIGTYNEQFFGPGTRLTVL.

CDR3 sequence (DNA): TGTGCCAGCAGTGAGGGTGGGGGAGAAGCTTTCTTT. The encoded protein is CASSEGGGEAFF. This chain joins TRBV2 and TRBJ1-1, with a possible D match to TRBD1 (5 bases). Germline V gene sequence: CDR1 SNHLY, CDR2 FYNNEI. Trimming removed 3 bases from V and 8 bases from J, with 10 bases in between. The CDR3 has 12 amino acids. Filled out from reference TRBV2 and TRBJ1-1, the complete variable domain reads EPEVTQTPSHQVTQMGQEVILRCVPISNHLYFYWYRQILGQKVEFLVSFYNNEISEKSEIFDDQFSVERPDGSNFTLKIRSTKLEDSAMYFCASSEGGGEAFFGQGTRLTVV.